These 9 T cell receptor beta chains originate from one sample sequenced in a study of regulatory T cells in long-lasting Graves disease. Specified time point: persistent/refractory GD, antithyroid drugs over 5 years with positive TRAb. PBMC-extracted RNA yielded the TCR library. Arm-PCR of CDR3 regions with iRepertoire HTBI primers generated TCR beta libraries. One entry per CDR3 protein, called by TCRdb with MiXCR from the multiplex PCR reads. Of 400,000 or so distinct CDR3 sequences in the sample, around 21% are singletons; the top ten hold around 21%. The sample consisted of peripheral blood mononuclear cells (PBMCs), taken when the disease was refractory, from a patient treated with antithyroid drugs. These receptors came from a female donor with Graves disease.

The chain carries TRBV28 and TRBJ2-4; D gene unclear. Trimming cost V 10 bases and J 6 bases, with 10 bases left between them. The CDR3 contains 11 residues. Germline V gene data show CDR1 as MDHEN and CDR2 as SYDVKM. The CDR3 protein is CATTRRNIQYF. The DNA of the CDR3 is TGTGCCACCACGAGAAGAAACATTCAGTACTTC.

This clonotype was detected only a few times. This chain uses TRBV2 with TRBJ1-5; no firm D call. The V gene's germline CDR1 is SNHLY and CDR2 FYNNEI. The CDR3 is made up of 13 amino acids. Trimming cost V 6 bases and J 4 bases, with 10 bases left between them. The CDR3 protein is CASRADVNQPQHF. DNA of the CDR3: TGTGCCAGCAGAGCGGACGTAAATCAGCCCCAGCATTTT. The variable domain in full, with the rest retrieved from reference TRBV2 and TRBJ1-5, is EPEVTQTPSHQVTQMGQEVILRCVPISNHLYFYWYRQILGQKVEFLVSFYNNEISEKSEIFDDQFSVERPDGSNFTLKIRSTKLEDSAMYFCASRADVNQPQHFGDGTRLSIL.

J is TRBJ1-1 and V is TRBV20-1, with D tentatively TRBD1 (5 bases). V was pared by 8 bases and J by 1 base, with 17 bases between. Germline CDR1 and CDR2: DFQATT and SNEGSKA (reference sequence). The CDR3 totals 14 residues. The CDR3: CSTRIFRGNTEAFF. CDR3 coding DNA: TGCAGTACCCGGATTTTTAGGGGGAACACTGAAGCTTTCTTT.

The J gene is TRBJ1-1, the V gene TRBV12-3 or TRBV12-4; D remains unclear. The V and J ends lost 5 bases and 2 bases respectively, with 9 bases between them. The CDR3 is made up of 13 amino acids. In DNA form, the CDR3 reads TGTGCCAGCAGTCTCGGTTACAACACTGAAGCTTTCTTT. It translates to CASSLGYNTEAFF.

This clonotype was seen repeatedly, ten times or more. The DNA for the CDR3 is TGTGCCAGCAGCCCGGGGGGGGCGGGAGGCCATCTTAAGTACTTC. Translating it yields CASSPGGAGGHLKYF. The V call is TRBV7-2, the J call TRBJ2-7; 8 nucleotides line up with TRBD2. Germline CDR1 SGHTA, CDR2 FQGNSA. The CDR3 length is 15 residues. After removal of 5 bases from V and 11 bases from J, the junction contained 17 bases not matched to a gene.

This clonotype turned up a few times. The J gene is TRBJ2-1, the V gene TRBV11-2; the match to TRBD2 covers 8 bases. CDR3 length: 18 residues. J gave up 8 bases and V 5 bases, and 20 bases lay outside the gene matches. The V gene's germline CDR1 is SGHAT and CDR2 FQNNGV. The CDR3 sequence is CASSLTLYRGLEKYEQFF. CDR3 DNA sequence: TGTGCCAGCAGCCTCACCCTCTACCGGGGACTAGAAAAGTATGAGCAGTTCTTC.

This chain connects TRBV29-1 to TRBJ2-2, with a weak D call TRBD2 (6 bases). V gave up 1 base and J gave up 6 bases, with 9 bases separating them. The CDR3 consists of 13 residues. Looked up from germline, CDR1 is SQVTM and CDR2 is ANQGSEA. The CDR3 reads CSVEGGVAGELFF. DNA of the CDR3: TGCAGCGTTGAAGGGGGGGTTGCCGGGGAGCTGTTTTTT.

This clonotype was recorded many times. The chain employs TRBV20-1 and TRBJ2-5; 13 bases agree with TRBD2. Germline CDR1 reads DFQATT; CDR2 reads SNEGSKA (reference sequence). There are 17 residues in the CDR3. The junction had 5 bases not matched to a gene; V was cut back by 0 bases and J by 1 base. The CDR3 reads CSARDRLAGGIQETQYF. DNA of the CDR3: TGCAGTGCTAGAGATAGACTAGCGGGAGGTATCCAAGAGACCCAGTACTTC.

Remarks on this clonotype: A single base separates this from a much larger clone, so it may be a read error. The chain employs TRBV28 and TRBJ2-7; 7 positions agree with TRBD2. Germline CDR1 MDHEN, CDR2 SYDVKM. The CDR3 has 14 amino acids. The CDR3 sequence: CVGTKLGGSYEQYF. The DNA of the CDR3 is TGTGTCGGCACCAAGTTGGGGGGGTCCTACGAGCAGTACTTC.